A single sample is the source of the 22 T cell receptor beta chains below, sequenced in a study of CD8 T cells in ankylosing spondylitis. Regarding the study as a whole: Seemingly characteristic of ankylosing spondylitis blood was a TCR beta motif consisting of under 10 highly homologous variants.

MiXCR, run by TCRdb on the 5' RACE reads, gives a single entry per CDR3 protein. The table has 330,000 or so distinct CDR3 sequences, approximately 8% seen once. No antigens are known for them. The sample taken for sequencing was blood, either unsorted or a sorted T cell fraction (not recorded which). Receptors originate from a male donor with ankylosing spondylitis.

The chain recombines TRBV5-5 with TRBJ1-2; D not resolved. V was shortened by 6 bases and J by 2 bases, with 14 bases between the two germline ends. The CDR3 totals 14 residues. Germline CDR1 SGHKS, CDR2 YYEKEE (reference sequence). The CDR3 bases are TGTGCCAGCACCCCGACCGGGTTAAACTATGGCTACACCTTC. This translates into CASTPTGLNYGYTF.

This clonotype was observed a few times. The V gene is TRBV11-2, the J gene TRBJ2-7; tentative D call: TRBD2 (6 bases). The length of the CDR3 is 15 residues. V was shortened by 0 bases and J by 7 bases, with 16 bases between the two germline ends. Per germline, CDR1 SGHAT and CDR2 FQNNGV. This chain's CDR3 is CASSLDQIQAGEQYF. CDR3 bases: TGTGCCAGCAGCTTAGATCAGATACAGGCGGGGGAGCAGTACTTC.

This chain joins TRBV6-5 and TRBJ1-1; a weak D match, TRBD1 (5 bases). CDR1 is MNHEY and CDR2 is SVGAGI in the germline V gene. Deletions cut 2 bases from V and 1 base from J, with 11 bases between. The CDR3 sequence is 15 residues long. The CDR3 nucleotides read TGTGCCAGCAGTTACGGCAGAAGGGGGAACACTGAAGCTTTCTTT. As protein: CASSYGRRGNTEAFF.

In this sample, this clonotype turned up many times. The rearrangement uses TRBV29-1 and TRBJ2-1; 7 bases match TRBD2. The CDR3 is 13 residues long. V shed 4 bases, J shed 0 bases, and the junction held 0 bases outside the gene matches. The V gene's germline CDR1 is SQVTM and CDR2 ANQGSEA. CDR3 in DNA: TGCAGCGTTGGCGGGAGCTCCTACAATGAGCAGTTCTTC. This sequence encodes CSVGGSSYNEQFF.

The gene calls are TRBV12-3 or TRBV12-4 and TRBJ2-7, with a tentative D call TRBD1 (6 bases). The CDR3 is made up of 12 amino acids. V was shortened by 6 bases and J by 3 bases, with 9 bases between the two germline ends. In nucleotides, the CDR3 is TGTGCCAGCAGCAAACAGGGCTACGAGCAGTACTTC. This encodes CASSKQGYEQYF.

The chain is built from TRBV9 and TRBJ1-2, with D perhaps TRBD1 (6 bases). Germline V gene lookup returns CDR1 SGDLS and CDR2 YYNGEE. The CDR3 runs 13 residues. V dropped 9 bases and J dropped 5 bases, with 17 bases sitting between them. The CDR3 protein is CATSPGEWYGYTF. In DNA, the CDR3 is TGTGCCACGTCCCCAGGGGAATGGTATGGCTACACCTTC.

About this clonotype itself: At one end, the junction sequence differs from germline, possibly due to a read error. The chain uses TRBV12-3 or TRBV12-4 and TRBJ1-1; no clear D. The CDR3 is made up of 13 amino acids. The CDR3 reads CASSHPNEQVSFF. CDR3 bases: TGTGCCAGCAGTCATCCTAATGAGCAGGTTTCCTTCTTC.

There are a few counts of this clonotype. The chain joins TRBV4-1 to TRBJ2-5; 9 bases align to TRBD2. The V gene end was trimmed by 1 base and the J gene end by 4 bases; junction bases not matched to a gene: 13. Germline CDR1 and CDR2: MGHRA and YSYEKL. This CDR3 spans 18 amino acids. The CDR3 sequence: CASSQVGGPAGGGETQYF. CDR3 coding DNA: TGCGCCAGCAGCCAAGTCGGGGGCCCAGCGGGAGGAGGAGAGACCCAGTACTTC.

In nucleotides, the CDR3 is TGCGCCACCGGGTGGCTCCAAAACACTGAAGCTTTCTTT. Its protein product is CATGWLQNTEAFF. The chain uses TRBV4-1 and TRBJ1-1, with D unclear. Germline V gene data show CDR1 as MGHRA and CDR2 as YSYEKL. Trimming shortened V by 10 bases and J by 2 bases, and 14 bases separated the two germline ends. This CDR3 comprises 13 residues.

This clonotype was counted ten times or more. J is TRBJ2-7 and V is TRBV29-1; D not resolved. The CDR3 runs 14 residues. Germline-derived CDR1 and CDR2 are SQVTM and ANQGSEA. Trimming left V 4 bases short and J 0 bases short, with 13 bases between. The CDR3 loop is CSVVAPGFSYEQYF. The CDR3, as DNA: TGCAGCGTTGTTGCCCCTGGCTTCTCCTACGAGCAGTACTTC.

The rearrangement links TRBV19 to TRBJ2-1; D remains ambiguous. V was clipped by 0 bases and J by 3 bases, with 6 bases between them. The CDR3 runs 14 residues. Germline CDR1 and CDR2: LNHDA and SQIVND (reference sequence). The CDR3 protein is CASSIDGFYNEQFF. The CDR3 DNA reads TGTGCCAGTAGTATAGATGGCTTCTACAATGAGCAGTTCTTC.

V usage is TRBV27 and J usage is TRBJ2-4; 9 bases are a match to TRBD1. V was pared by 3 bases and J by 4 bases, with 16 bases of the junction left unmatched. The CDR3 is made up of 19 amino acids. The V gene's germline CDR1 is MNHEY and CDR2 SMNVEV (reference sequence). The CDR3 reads CASSLELLYRGPRKNIQYF. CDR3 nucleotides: TGTGCCAGCAGTTTGGAGCTCCTTTACAGGGGGCCAAGAAAAAACATTCAGTACTTC.

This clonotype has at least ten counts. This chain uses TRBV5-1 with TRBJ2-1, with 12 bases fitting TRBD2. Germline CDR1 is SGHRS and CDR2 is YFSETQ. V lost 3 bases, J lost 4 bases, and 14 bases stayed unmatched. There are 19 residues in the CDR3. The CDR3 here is CASSWGIRTSGIGYNEQFF. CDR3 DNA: TGCGCCAGCAGCTGGGGCATCCGGACTAGCGGGATAGGATACAATGAGCAGTTCTTC.

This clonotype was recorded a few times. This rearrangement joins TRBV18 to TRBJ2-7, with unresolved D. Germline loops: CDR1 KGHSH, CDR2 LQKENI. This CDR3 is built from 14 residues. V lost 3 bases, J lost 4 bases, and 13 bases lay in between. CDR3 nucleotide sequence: TGTGCCAGCTCACCCGTGAGCTTTCCATACGAGCAGTACTTC. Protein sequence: CASSPVSFPYEQYF.

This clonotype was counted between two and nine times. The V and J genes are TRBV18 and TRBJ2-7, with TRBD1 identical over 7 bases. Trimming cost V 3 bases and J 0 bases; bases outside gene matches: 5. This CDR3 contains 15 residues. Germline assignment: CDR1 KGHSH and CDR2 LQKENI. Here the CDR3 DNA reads TGTGCCAGCTCACCGGGACAGACTCCCTCCTACGAGCAGTACTTC. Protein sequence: CASSPGQTPSYEQYF.

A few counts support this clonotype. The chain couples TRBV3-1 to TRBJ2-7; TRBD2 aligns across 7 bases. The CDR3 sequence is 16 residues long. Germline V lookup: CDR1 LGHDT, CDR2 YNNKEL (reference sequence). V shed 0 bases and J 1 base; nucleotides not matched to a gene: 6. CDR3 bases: TGTGCCAGCAGCCAAGAGCTCGGGGAGGGGTCCTACGAGCAGTACTTC. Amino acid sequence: CASSQELGEGSYEQYF.

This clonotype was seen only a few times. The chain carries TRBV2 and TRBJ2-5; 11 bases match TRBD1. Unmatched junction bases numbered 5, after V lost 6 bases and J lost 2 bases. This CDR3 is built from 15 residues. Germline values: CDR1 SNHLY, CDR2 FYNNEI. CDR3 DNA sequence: TGTGCCAGCAGACCGGACAGGGGGCGGCAAGAGACCCAGTACTTC. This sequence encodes CASRPDRGRQETQYF. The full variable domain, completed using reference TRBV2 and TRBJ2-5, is EPEVTQTPSHQVTQMGQEVILRCVPISNHLYFYWYRQILGQKVEFLVSFYNNEISEKSEIFDDQFSVERPDGSNFTLKIRSTKLEDSAMYFCASRPDRGRQETQYFGPGTRLLVL.

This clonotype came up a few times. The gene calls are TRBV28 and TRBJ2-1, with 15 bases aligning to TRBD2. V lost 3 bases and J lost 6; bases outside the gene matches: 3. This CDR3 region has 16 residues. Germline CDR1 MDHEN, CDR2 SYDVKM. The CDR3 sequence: CASSFGLAGGFNEQFF. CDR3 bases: TGTGCCAGCAGTTTTGGACTAGCGGGAGGGTTCAATGAGCAGTTCTTC. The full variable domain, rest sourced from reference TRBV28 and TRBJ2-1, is DVKVTQSSRYLVKRTGEKVFLECVQDMDHENMFWYRQDPGLGLRLIYFSYDVKMKEKGDIPEGYSVSREKKERFSLILESASTNQTSMYLCASSFGLAGGFNEQFFGPGTRLTVL.

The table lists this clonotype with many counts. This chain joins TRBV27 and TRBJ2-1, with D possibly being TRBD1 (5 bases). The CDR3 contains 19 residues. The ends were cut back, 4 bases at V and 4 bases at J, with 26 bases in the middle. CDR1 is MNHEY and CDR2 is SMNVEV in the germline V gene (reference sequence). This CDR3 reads CASSSHSFTGQVGYNEQFF. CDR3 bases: TGTGCCAGCAGTTCCCACTCCTTTACAGGCCAAGTGGGGTACAATGAGCAGTTCTTC.

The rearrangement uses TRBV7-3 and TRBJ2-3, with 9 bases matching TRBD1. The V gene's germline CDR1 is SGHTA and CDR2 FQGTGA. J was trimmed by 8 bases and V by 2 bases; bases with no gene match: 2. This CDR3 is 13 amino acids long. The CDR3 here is CASSLGTGLTQYF. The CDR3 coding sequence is TGTGCCAGCAGCTTAGGGACAGGGCTTACGCAGTATTTT.

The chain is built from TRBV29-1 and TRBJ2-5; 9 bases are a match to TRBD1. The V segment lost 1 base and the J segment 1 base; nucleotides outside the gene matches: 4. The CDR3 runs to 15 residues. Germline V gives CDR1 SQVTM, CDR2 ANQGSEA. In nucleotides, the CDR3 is TGCAGCGTTGAAGGGGACAGGGAAGGCCAAGAGACCCAGTACTTC. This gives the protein CSVEGDREGQETQYF.

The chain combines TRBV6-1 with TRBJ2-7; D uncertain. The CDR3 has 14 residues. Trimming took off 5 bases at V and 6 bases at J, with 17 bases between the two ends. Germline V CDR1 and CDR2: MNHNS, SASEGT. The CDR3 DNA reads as TGTGCCAGCAGTCGCTACCATGCAGGCGGCGAGCAGTACTTC. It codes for CASSRYHAGGEQYF.